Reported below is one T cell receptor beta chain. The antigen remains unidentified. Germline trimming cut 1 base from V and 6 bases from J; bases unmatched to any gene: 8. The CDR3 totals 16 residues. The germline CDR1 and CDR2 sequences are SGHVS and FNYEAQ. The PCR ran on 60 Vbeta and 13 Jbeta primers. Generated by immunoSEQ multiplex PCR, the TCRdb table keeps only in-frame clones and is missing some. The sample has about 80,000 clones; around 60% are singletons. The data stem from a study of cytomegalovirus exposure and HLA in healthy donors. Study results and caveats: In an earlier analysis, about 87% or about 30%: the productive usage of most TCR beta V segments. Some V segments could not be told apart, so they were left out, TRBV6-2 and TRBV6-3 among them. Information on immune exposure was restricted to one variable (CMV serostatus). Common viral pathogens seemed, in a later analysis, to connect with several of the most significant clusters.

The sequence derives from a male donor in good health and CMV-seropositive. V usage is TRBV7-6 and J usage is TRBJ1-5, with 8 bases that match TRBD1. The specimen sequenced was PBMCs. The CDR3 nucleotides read TGTGCCAGCAGCTTAGTCCCAGGGGGCGGAACTCAGCCCCAGCATTTT. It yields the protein CASSLVPGGGTQPQHF. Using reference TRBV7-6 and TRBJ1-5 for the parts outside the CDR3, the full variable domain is GAGVSQSPRYKVTKRGQDVALRCDPISGHVSLYWYRQALGQGPEFLTYFNYEAQQDKSGLPNDRFSAERPEGSISTLTIQRTEQRDSAMYRCASSLVPGGGTQPQHFGDGTRLSIL.